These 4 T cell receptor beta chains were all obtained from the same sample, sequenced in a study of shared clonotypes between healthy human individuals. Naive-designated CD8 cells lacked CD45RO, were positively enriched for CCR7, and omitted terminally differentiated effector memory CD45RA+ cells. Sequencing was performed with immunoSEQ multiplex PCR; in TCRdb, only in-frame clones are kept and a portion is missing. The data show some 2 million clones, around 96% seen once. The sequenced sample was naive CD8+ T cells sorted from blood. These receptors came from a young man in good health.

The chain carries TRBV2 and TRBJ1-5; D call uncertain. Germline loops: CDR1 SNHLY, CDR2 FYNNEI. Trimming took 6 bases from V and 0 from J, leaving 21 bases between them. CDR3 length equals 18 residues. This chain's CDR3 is CASSELQSGGYSNQPQHF. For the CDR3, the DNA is TGTGCCAGCAGCGAGCTCCAGAGTGGTGGGTATAGCAATCAGCCCCAGCATTTT.

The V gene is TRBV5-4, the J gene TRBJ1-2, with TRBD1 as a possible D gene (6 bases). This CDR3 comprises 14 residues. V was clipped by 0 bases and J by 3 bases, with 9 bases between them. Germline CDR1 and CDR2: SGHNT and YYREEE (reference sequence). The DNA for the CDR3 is TGTGCCAGCAGCTTGGAGGGGGGCCACTATGGCTACACCTTC. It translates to CASSLEGGHYGYTF.

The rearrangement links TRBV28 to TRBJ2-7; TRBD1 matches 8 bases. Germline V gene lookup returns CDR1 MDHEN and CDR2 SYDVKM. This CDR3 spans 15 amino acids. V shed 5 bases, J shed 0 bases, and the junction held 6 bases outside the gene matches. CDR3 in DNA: TGTGCCAGCAGTATTCTGGACAGGGTCTCCTACGAGCAGTACTTC. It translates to CASSILDRVSYEQYF.

The CDR3 protein is CASSVGRSNVLTF. For the CDR3, the DNA is TGTGCCAGCAGCGTCGGGAGGTCCAACGTCCTGACTTTC. The genes are TRBV7-8 and TRBJ2-6, with 7 bases identical to TRBD2. The CDR3 length is 13 residues. V lost 5 bases to trimming and J lost 8 bases; unmatched junction nucleotides: 3. Germline V CDR1 and CDR2: SGHVS, FQNEAQ.